Presented here are 21 T cell receptor beta chains from one specimen sequenced in a study of T cells in Graves' hyperthyroidism and ophthalmopathy. From RNA transcripts, TCR beta CDR3 regions were amplified. The HTBI primer set served for first-round RT-PCR of the TCR CDR3. One entry per CDR3 protein, called by TCRdb with MiXCR from the multiplex PCR reads. This sample yields 650,000 to 800,000 distinct CDR3 sequences, of which roughly 45% are seen a single time; 7% to 7.5% belongs to the top ten. The specimen sequenced was peripheral blood or thyroid tissue (not recorded which). These receptors were obtained from an adult man with Graves' disease, either hyperthyroidism or ophthalmopathy (not recorded which).

Worth noting for this clonotype: A junction end diverges from the germline sequence, so it may reflect a read error. V gene TRBV9 combines with J gene TRBJ2-7; 7 bases are shared with TRBD1. The germline gives CDR1 SGDLS, CDR2 YYNGEE. The CDR3 length is 16 residues. The CDR3 nucleotides are TGTGCCAGCGGCGTAGGGACAGATTTGAGCTCGGGCGAGCAGTACTTC. It yields the protein CASGVGTDLSSGEQYF.

This clonotype was observed many times. For the CDR3, the DNA is TGTGCCAGCAGCTCCTCATGGAGGACTGAAGCTTTCTTT. Protein sequence: CASSSSWRTEAFF. The chain links TRBV7-2 to TRBJ1-1; D not certain. Germline loops: CDR1 SGHTA, CDR2 FQGNSA. The length of the CDR3 is 13 residues. With 4 bases removed from V and 5 bases from J, the gap between germline ends came to 11 bases.

The chain joins TRBV5-1 to TRBJ2-5; the match to TRBD1 covers 8 bases. J gave up 5 bases and V 4 bases, and 16 bases lay outside the gene matches. Germline V gene sequence: CDR1 SGHRS, CDR2 YFSETQ. This CDR3 has 17 residues. CDR3 DNA: TGCGCCAGCAGCGTGGGAGTGGGACAGGACGTCGGGGAGACCCAGTACTTC. This codes for CASSVGVGQDVGETQYF. The full variable domain, with the rest looked up from reference TRBV5-1 and TRBJ2-5, is KAGVTQTPRYLIKTRGQQVTLSCSPISGHRSVSWYQQTPGQGLQFLFEYFSETQRNKGNFPGRFSGRQFSNSRSEMNVSTLELGDSALYLCASSVGVGQDVGETQYFGPGTRLLVL.

This clonotype was observed a single time. DNA for the CDR3: TGTGCCAGCAGCGTAGCCGGGACAGGGGCCTATAATTCACCCCTCCACTTT. Protein product: CASSVAGTGAYNSPLHF. The chain employs TRBV2 and TRBJ1-6; 10 bases fit TRBD1. Germline V gives CDR1 SNHLY, CDR2 FYNNEI. V lost 6 bases, J lost 2 bases, and 7 bases stayed unmatched. The CDR3 extends over 17 amino acids.

This clonotype was picked up many times. The rearrangement links TRBV7-9 to TRBJ2-7, with 8 nucleotides matching TRBD1. Trimming at V came to 5 bases and at J to 6 bases, leaving 9 bases not matched to a gene. The CDR3 has 14 residues. CDR1 is SEHNR, CDR2 FQNEAQ, per germline (reference sequence). DNA of the CDR3: TGTGCCAGCAGCCCCGGGACAGGATTACGCGAGCAGTACTTC. It codes for CASSPGTGLREQYF.

This clonotype was picked up a small number of times. The chain employs TRBV5-1 and TRBJ1-2, with D possibly TRBD1 on 6 matching bases. CDR1 is SGHRS, CDR2 YFSETQ, per germline. V was pared by 4 bases and J by 0 bases, with 13 bases between. The CDR3 is 15 amino acids. CDR3 nucleotides: TGCGCCAGCAGCCAGGGACAAGTGACTAACTATGGCTACACCTTC. Encoded protein: CASSQGQVTNYGYTF.

As for this clonotype: A much larger clone sits a single nucleotide away, making a read error possible. The V gene is TRBV19, the J gene TRBJ2-7; D uncertain. CDR3 length: 11 amino acids. Germline V gene lookup returns CDR1 LNHDA and CDR2 SQIVND (reference sequence). The CDR3 DNA reads TGTGCCAGTGCAGAAGGCTACGAGCAGTGCTTC. This encodes CASAEGYEQCF.

This chain uses TRBV5-1 with TRBJ2-2; TRBD1 aligns across 7 bases. Germline trimming cut 0 bases from V and 1 base from J; bases unmatched to any gene: 6. This CDR3 is built from 17 residues. Germline CDR1 and CDR2: SGHRS and YFSETQ. The CDR3 sequence: CASSLATRDRNTGELFF. In DNA, the CDR3 is TGCGCCAGCAGCTTGGCCACCCGGGACAGGAACACCGGGGAGCTGTTTTTT.

This clonotype was counted a single time. The chain has TRBV20-1 and TRBJ2-5; perhaps TRBD2 as D (5 bases). From germline, CDR1 is DFQATT and CDR2 SNEGSKA (reference sequence). V was shortened by 0 bases and J by 4 bases, with 9 bases between the two germline ends. The CDR3 is 13 amino acids. The CDR3 DNA reads as TGCAGTGCTAGAGATTGGGAGTCAGAGACCCAGTACTTC. This translates into CSARDWESETQYF.

The V call is TRBV29-1, the J call TRBJ1-4, with D maybe TRBD1 (6 bases). CDR3 length equals 12 residues. V lost 6 bases and J 6 bases, leaving 11 bases between the germline ends. Germline CDR1 SQVTM, CDR2 ANQGSEA. The CDR3 bases are TGCAGCGTCACACAGGGATATGAAAAACTGTTTTTT. Translation gives CSVTQGYEKLFF.

The V and J genes are TRBV10-2 and TRBJ2-7; D gene ambiguous. Germline V lookup: CDR1 WSHSY, CDR2 SAAADI. The CDR3 spans 11 residues. The V and J ends lost 6 bases and 8 bases respectively, with 11 bases between them. DNA for the CDR3: TGCGCCAGCAGCCAAGATCAACAGCAGTACTTC. It encodes CASSQDQQQYF.

The table lists this clonotype with many counts. The rearrangement joins TRBV20-1 to TRBJ1-4, with a tentative D call TRBD1 (5 bases). Germline V gene lookup returns CDR1 DFQATT and CDR2 SNEGSKA (reference sequence). The V end lost 3 bases, the J end lost 8 bases, and 16 bases lay between the germline ends. The CDR3 is made up of 14 amino acids. The CDR3 sequence is CSASWGRAEEKLFF. The CDR3 DNA follows: TGCAGTGCTAGCTGGGGCAGGGCGGAGGAAAAACTGTTTTTT.

The gene calls are TRBV15 and TRBJ2-6; 7 bases line up with TRBD2. CDR1 and CDR2 from the germline V gene are LNHNV and YYDKDF (reference sequence). There are 15 residues in the CDR3. The trim removed 4 bases at V and 2 bases at J, leaving 2 bases unmatched. Written as DNA, the CDR3 is TGTGCCACCAGCAACCGGGAGGCTGGGGCCAACGTCCTGACTTTC. Its translation: CATSNREAGANVLTF.

V gene TRBV7-2 combines with J gene TRBJ2-7; 10 bases are a match to TRBD1. Trimming at V came to 5 bases and at J to 6 bases, leaving 10 bases not matched to a gene. CDR1 and CDR2 from the germline V gene are SGHTA and FQGNSA. The CDR3 covers 15 residues. CDR3 nucleotides: TGTGCCAGCAGCGCAATGGGGACAGGGGTTAGCGAGCAGTACTTC. As protein: CASSAMGTGVSEQYF.

On this clonotype itself: The limits of the CDR3 on the DNA are not certain, so only TCRdb's listed CDR3 is given. This rearrangement joins TRBV2 to TRBJ1-2. The CDR3 length equals 15 residues, ends included. Per germline, CDR1 SNHLY and CDR2 FYNNEI. CDR3 loop: CASSTSKNPSDGYTF.

J is TRBJ2-5 and V is TRBV5-1; D is ambiguous. The CDR3 extends over 17 amino acids. Germline CDR1 and CDR2: SGHRS and YFSETQ. Trimming shortened V by 2 bases and J by 4 bases, and 21 bases separated the two germline ends. This CDR3 reads CASSFLPSGTAIETQYF. CDR3 coding DNA: TGCGCCAGCAGCTTCCTCCCCTCCGGAACCGCTATAGAGACCCAGTACTTC.

The V gene is TRBV10-3, the J gene TRBJ2-1; a possible D gene is TRBD1 (6 bases). V lost 4 bases and J lost 8, with 15 bases in between. This CDR3 region has 14 residues. From germline, CDR1 is ENHRY and CDR2 SYGVKD. The CDR3 sequence is CAISVLGANYEQFF. Here the CDR3 DNA reads TGTGCCATCAGTGTTCTGGGGGCAAACTATGAGCAGTTCTTC.

Comments on this clonotype: A much larger clonotype is one base distant, so this may be a read error. The V call is TRBV10-2, the J call TRBJ1-5, with D unclear. Germline CDR1 reads WSHSY; CDR2 reads SAAADI. The CDR3 sequence is 15 residues long. Trimming cost V 2 bases and J 1 base, with 9 bases left between them. The CDR3 reads CASSEKGGSNQPQHF. CDR3 bases: TGCGCCAGCAGTGAGAAGGGAGGAAGCAATCAGCCCCAGCATTTT.

The count of this clonotype is one. A read error may be the cause here, since a much bigger clone is one base away. The V gene is TRBV15, the J gene TRBJ1-5; D not resolved. There are 15 residues in the CDR3. Germline CDR1 is LNHNV and CDR2 is YYDKDF (reference sequence). For the CDR3, the DNA is TGTGCCAGCAGCAGAGATCGGGAGGAGAATCAGCCCCAGCATTTT. Residues: CASSRDREENQPQHF.

This clonotype was seen ten or more times. This chain uses TRBV7-9 with TRBJ2-5; D possibly matches TRBD1 or TRBD2 (5 bases each). V shed 6 bases and J shed 1 base, with 9 bases lying between them. Germline V gives CDR1 SEHNR, CDR2 FQNEAQ (reference sequence). This CDR3 comprises 13 residues. The CDR3 loop is CASRTGTQETQYF. The CDR3 DNA sequence: TGTGCCAGCAGGACTGGGACCCAAGAGACCCAGTACTTC. Drawing the rest from reference TRBV7-9 and TRBJ2-5, the complete variable domain is DTGVSQNPRHKITKRGQNVTFRCDPISEHNRLYWYRQTLGQGPEFLTYFQNEAQLEKSRLLSDRFSAERPKGSFSTLEIQRTEQGDSAMYLCASRTGTQETQYFGPGTRLLVL.

This clonotype was seen only a few times. This chain joins TRBV9 and TRBJ1-2; D is uncertain. The germline V gene has CDR1 SGDLS and CDR2 YYNGEE. V was pared by 3 bases and J by 7 bases, with 16 bases between. This CDR3 region has 14 residues. CDR3: CASSDSVGVSGYTF. The CDR3 region has the DNA TGTGCCAGCAGCGACTCTGTTGGGGTATCTGGCTACACCTTC. The full variable domain, in which reference TRBV9 and TRBJ1-2 provide the parts outside the CDR3, is DSGVTQTPKHLITATGQRVTLRCSPRSGDLSVYWYQQSLDQGLQFLIQYYNGEERAKGNILERFSAQQFPDLHSELNLSSLELGDSALYFCASSDSVGVSGYTFGSGTRLTVV.